The 9 T cell receptor beta chains below all came from one sample that was sequenced in a study of T cell repertoires in cytomegalovirus infection. For these receptors, no antigen is known. A single record per CDR3 protein comes from TCRdb applying MiXCR to the reads. The repertoire holds 450,000 to 600,000 distinct CDR3 sequences, with roughly 42% as singletons. The sequencing here drew on cultured PBMCs, taken from culture after CMV antigen stimulation. Receptor source: a human donor in good health (CMV status not recorded). Some clones in this sample may be carry-over from other donors' samples.

The chain couples TRBV20-1 to TRBJ2-1; 9 bases align to TRBD1. Per germline, CDR1 DFQATT and CDR2 SNEGSKA (reference sequence). Germline trimming cut 0 bases from V and 8 bases from J; bases unmatched to any gene: 11. There are 16 residues in the CDR3. CDR3 nucleotide sequence: TGCAGTGCTAGAGATATGGACAGGGGCATGGGTGATGAGCAGTTCTTC. It translates to CSARDMDRGMGDEQFF.

This clonotype was detected only a few times. The chain uses TRBV4-1 and TRBJ1-4; the D is unclear. Germline values: CDR1 MGHRA, CDR2 YSYEKL. This CDR3 is built from 14 residues. The V end lost 3 bases, the J end lost 6 bases, and 11 bases lay between the germline ends. The CDR3 protein is CASSQRHGHEKLFF. CDR3 DNA sequence: TGCGCCAGCAGCCAGCGACATGGACATGAAAAACTGTTTTTT.

J is TRBJ2-7 and V is TRBV5-5; 7 bases are a match to TRBD2. V gave up 1 base and J gave up 2 bases; unmatched junction bases: 9. The germline CDR1 and CDR2 sequences are SGHKS and YYEKEE (reference sequence). The CDR3 is made up of 16 amino acids. CDR3 in DNA: TGTGCCAGCAGCTTGTTATGGGGAGGGCCAACCTACGAGCAGTACTTC. As protein: CASSLLWGGPTYEQYF.

This clonotype has just one count. The CDR3 spells CASSAPQGGEGEQFF. In nucleotides, the CDR3 is TGTGCCAGCAGTGCCCCGCAGGGGGGGGAGGGTGAGCAGTTCTTC. The gene calls are TRBV6-6 and TRBJ2-1, with D perhaps being TRBD1 or TRBD2 (7 bases each). Germline V gene lookup returns CDR1 MNHNY and CDR2 SVGAGI (reference sequence). This CDR3 region has 15 residues. V lost 5 bases, J lost 9 bases, and 20 bases lay in between.

The V gene is TRBV6-1, the J gene TRBJ2-5; D is perhaps TRBD1 or TRBD2 (5 bases each). Per the germline V gene, CDR1 is MNHNS and CDR2 is SASEGT. V lost 2 bases and J 4 bases, leaving 17 bases between the germline ends. The CDR3 length is 16 residues. CDR3 amino acids: CASSEILSRGGETQYF. The CDR3 DNA is TGTGCCAGCAGTGAAATCCTGTCTCGGGGCGGAGAGACCCAGTACTTC.

This clonotype has only a few counts. The chain has TRBV11-2 and TRBJ2-1; TRBD2 agrees at 9 bases. Germline CDR1 and CDR2: SGHAT and FQNNGV. The CDR3 is made up of 18 amino acids. V lost 1 base and J lost 4; bases outside the gene matches: 11. For the CDR3, the DNA is TGTGCCAGCAGCTTAGTTCCCGCGGGGGGGCGGGATTACAATGAGCAGTTCTTC. This codes for CASSLVPAGGRDYNEQFF.

This clonotype was counted only a few times. The chain carries TRBV5-5 and TRBJ2-7; D might be TRBD2 (5 bases). Germline values: CDR1 SGHKS, CDR2 YYEKEE (reference sequence). This CDR3 comprises 13 residues. V was clipped by 4 bases and J by 3 bases, with 11 bases between them. CDR3 nucleotide sequence: TGTGCCAGCAGCACCCCTGCGGGCTACGAGCAGTACTTC. Translation: CASSTPAGYEQYF. The complete variable domain, with remaining parts taken from reference TRBV5-5 and TRBJ2-7, reads DAGVTQSPTHLIKTRGQQVTLRCSPISGHKSVSWYQQVLGQGPQFIFQYYEKEERGRGNFPDRFSARQFPNYSSELNVNALLLGDSALYLCASSTPAGYEQYFGPGTRLTVT.

This chain uses TRBV7-2 with TRBJ1-4; D not certain. This CDR3 has 14 residues. Trimming removed 3 bases at V and 2 bases at J, with 7 bases between. Per germline, CDR1 SGHTA and CDR2 FQGNSA. The CDR3 DNA sequence: TGTGCCAGCAGCTTTAGACTGACTAATGAAAAACTGTTTTTT. Amino acids: CASSFRLTNEKLFF.

This clonotype was seen a few times. The V gene is TRBV10-3, the J gene TRBJ2-7; 10 bases fit TRBD1. This CDR3 is 14 amino acids long. CDR1 and CDR2 from the germline V gene are ENHRY and SYGVKD. Losses at the gene ends were 8 bases for V and 5 bases for J; bases not matched to a gene: 9. CDR3 loop: CAIGPRTGGHEQYF. The CDR3 DNA is TGTGCCATCGGTCCGCGGACAGGGGGGCACGAGCAGTACTTC.